Each of the 6 T cell receptor beta chains below was sequenced from the same sample in a study of blood T cell repertoires in COVID-19 (TCRdb year 2020). Receptor libraries were prepared by the immunoSEQ multiplex PCR assay. TCRdb carries this immuneACCESS record with in-frame sequences only. Its versions omit some clonotypes, under half of them owing to an unresolved V gene in the studies checked, with the rest unexplained. The sample records 300,000 to 400,000 clones, 80% to 90% of which are singletons. The ten biggest clones cover roughly 8.9% of the sample. The material sequenced was peripheral blood. The receptors were sampled from a man aged 25 to 40 with COVID-19, enrolled during active disease.

This chain joins TRBV7-9 and TRBJ1-6; 7 nucleotides agree with TRBD1. Unmatched junction bases numbered 6, after V lost 1 base and J lost 6 bases. CDR3 length: 16 residues. Germline V lookup: CDR1 SEHNR, CDR2 FQNEAQ (reference sequence). The CDR3 nucleotides read TGTGCCAGCAGCTTAGGCAGGGGACAGAGTAATTCACCCCTCCACTTT. It is translated as CASSLGRGQSNSPLHF.

The CDR3 sequence: CASSNGEGAGGGELFF. CDR3 in DNA: TGTGCCAGTAGTAACGGAGAGGGGGCTGGAGGCGGGGAGCTGTTTTTT. The genes are TRBV19 and TRBJ2-2; 7 bases are a match to TRBD1. The length of the CDR3 is 16 residues. After removal of 4 bases from V and 7 bases from J, the junction contained 12 bases not matched to a gene. Germline lookup yields CDR1 LNHDA and CDR2 SQIVND (reference sequence).

The chain uses TRBV27 and TRBJ1-4; D perhaps matches TRBD1 (5 bases). CDR3 length equals 17 residues. V gave up 3 bases and J gave up 0 bases, with 14 bases separating them. Germline V gene data show CDR1 as MNHEY and CDR2 as SMNVEV (reference sequence). This CDR3 is CASSFRVSGATNEKLFF. Written as DNA, the CDR3 is TGTGCCAGCAGTTTCAGGGTGTCAGGAGCAACTAATGAAAAACTGTTTTTT.

The chain combines TRBV13 with TRBJ2-2; a possible D gene is TRBD2 (6 bases). V was clipped by 5 bases and J by 4 bases, with 14 bases between them. This CDR3 is 15 amino acids long. In germline, CDR1 is PRHDT, CDR2 FYEKMQ (reference sequence). The CDR3 spells CASSGGTGFTGELFF. As DNA, the CDR3 is TGTGCCAGCAGCGGAGGGACTGGGTTCACCGGGGAGCTGTTTTTT.

There are a few counts of this clone. The chain uses TRBV4-2 and TRBJ2-2; the D gene is possibly TRBD1 (5 bases). The germline CDR1 and CDR2 sequences are LGHNA and YNFKEQ. This CDR3 has 16 amino acids. The V gene lost 3 bases and the J gene lost 4 bases, with 15 bases spanning the gap. The CDR3 DNA sequence: TGTGCCAGCAGCCAGAGTCTCCAGGGTGCCACCGGGGAGCTGTTTTTT. Translating it yields CASSQSLQGATGELFF.

This clone showed up just once. This sequence joins TRBV6-5 and TRBJ2-1; D ambiguous. The germline V gene encodes CDR1 MNHEY and CDR2 SVGAGI. V lost 4 bases and J 1 base, leaving 8 bases between the germline ends. This CDR3 comprises 14 residues. The CDR3: CASSSRQSYNEQFF. The CDR3, as DNA: TGTGCCAGCAGTTCCAGGCAATCCTACAATGAGCAGTTCTTC.